The TCR beta chain described here comes from a study of blood T cell repertoires in COVID-19. Study overall: Acute-phase and convalescent COVID-19 samples originated in the United States, Italy and Spain. PBMCs, B-cell-depleted T cells, or T cells were the source of the cDNA or gDNA that made up the material.

As processed by the authors: Amplification of reference gene primers provided the estimated nucleated cell counts. TCRdb keeps only in-frame clones here, not all; method: immunoSEQ multiplex PCR. The DNA was the basis for D and trimming; V, J and clone size are from that table. The sample lists over 90,000 clones, 91% occurring once. The CDR3 length is 13 residues. V shed 4 bases, J shed 7 bases, and the junction held 6 bases outside the gene matches. From germline, CDR1 is MNHEY and CDR2 SMNVEV (reference sequence). The clonotype comes from a man between 18 and 35 years old with acute or convalescent COVID-19. The V gene is TRBV27, the J gene TRBJ1-1; 7 nucleotides match TRBD1. The sequencing input was peripheral blood. This CDR3 is CASSSRDSLEAFF. The CDR3 DNA sequence: TGTGCCAGCAGTTCCCGGGACAGTCTTGAAGCTTTCTTT.